Described below is a single TCR beta chain sequence and its context. No cognate antigen has been identified for it. Nothing much larger sits one base from this clone, and base qualities are not available. This entry comes from a study of blood T cell repertoires in COVID-19 (dated by TCRdb to between 2020 and 2021). Context from the whole study: The collaborator samples originated in the United States, Italy and Spain and spanned the acute and convalescent phases of COVID-19. The prospective study material was composed of cDNA or gDNA derived from T cells, B-cell-depleted T cells, or PBMCs. The dataset comprised deeply sampled blood TCRbeta repertoires from subjects exposed to, actively infected with, or recovered from COVID-19. The repertoires were released in a freely available public database meant as a resource for research on the immune response to SARS-CoV-2. Samples were obtained from the ongoing ImmuneRACE study (first 160 participants) and from 1,254 subjects provided by 6 global collaborators. Sample metadata almost always included a de-identified subject ID, COVID-19 status, age in years and sex. HLA class I and class II types, where available, came from metadata supplied by the sample provider rather than from assay-based typing.

The immunoSEQ Assay, a bias-controlled multiplex PCR, was used to amplify TCRbeta CDR3 regions from genomic DNA. Regarding the original processing steps: Nucleated cell counts per sample were estimated from amplification of reference gene primers within the assay. Sequence reads were collapsed and filtered to measure the absolute abundance of every unique TCRbeta CDR3 rearrangement. Productive Simpson clonality was computed per sample as the square root of Simpson's diversity index over productive rearrangements. As stored in TCRdb, this immuneACCESS dataset retains in-frame rearrangements with V and J assigned. A fraction of the clones does not appear; measured against another copy, unresolved V genes explain less than half of the discrepancy, and the remainder lacks a known reason. D and trimming come from the DNA, and the V and J calls and clone size come from that table. The sample data list under 500,000 clones, and 80% to 90% of these were observed just once. The ten largest make up approximately 1.2% of the sample.

General conclusions and limits of the study: The quantity of clinical and demographic metadata differed by source and by participant and was supplied without curation.

Participants in the prospective study were aged about 18 to 90 years, lived in 24 United States geographic areas, and enrolled through a virtual design. In the prospective study, participants were assigned to cohorts based on the clinical history participants reported in a screening survey and a study questionnaire. For ImmuneRACE Cohort 3, a participant was defined as recovered based on two consecutive negative NP/OP PCR tests, clearance by a healthcare professional, or resolution of symptoms. Mobile phlebotomists in the prospective study collected whole blood, serum and a nasopharyngeal or oropharyngeal swab from every participant. Prospective study participants could optionally give additional blood draws and questionnaires over an approximately two-month period. Before DNA extraction, prospective study blood samples were shipped either frozen or at room temperature. This TCR derives from a man aged 25-45 years who had recovered from COVID-19. The material sequenced was PBMCs or T cells enriched from blood (not recorded which).

The DNA sequence is given as TGTGCCAGCAACCAGGACAGGTTCGGCGAAAAACTGTTTTTT. The resulting protein is CASNQDRFGEKLFF. The chain is assembled from TRBV28 and TRBJ1-4, with 7 junctional bases fitting TRBD1. The CDR3 runs 14 residues from the cysteine to the phenylalanine. Left in the record is the CDR3 DNA by itself, 42 bases read in frame from the first base. Ends trimmed: V by 7 bases, J by 8 bases; bases unmatched to a gene: 10. Taken from the germline V gene, the CDR1 and CDR2 loops are MDHEN and SYDVKM.